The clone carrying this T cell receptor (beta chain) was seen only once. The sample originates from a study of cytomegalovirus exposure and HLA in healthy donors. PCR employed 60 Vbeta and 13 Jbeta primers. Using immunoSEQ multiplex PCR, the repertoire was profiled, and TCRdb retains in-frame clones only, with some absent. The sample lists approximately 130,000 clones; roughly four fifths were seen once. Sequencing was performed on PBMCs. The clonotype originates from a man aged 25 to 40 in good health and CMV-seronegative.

DNA for the CDR3: TGTGCCAGCAGTGACAGGGAAAGAGGTTATGGCTACACCTTC. Protein product: CASSDRERGYGYTF. This chain connects TRBV25-1 to TRBJ1-2, with D tentatively TRBD1 (5 bases). This CDR3 is built from 14 residues. Trimming removed 3 bases at V and 5 bases at J, with 13 bases between. Germline CDR1 MGHDK, CDR2 SYGVNS.